This TCR beta chain was documented in a study of CD8 T cells in Susac syndrome. Remarks on this clonotype: Antigen unknown.

The CDR3 totals 18 residues. Per the germline V gene, CDR1 is SNHLY and CDR2 is FYNNEI. V lost 4 bases to trimming and J lost 1 base; unmatched junction nucleotides: 9. Reverse transcription of about 0.45 to 1 ug RNA was carried out with random hexamers. MiXCR, applied by TCRdb to the immunoSEQ multiplex PCR reads, yields one record per CDR3 protein. The sample has 120,000 or so distinct CDR3 sequences, about 94% seen once. Whole-study findings and limits: Susac-specific public clones in total CD8+ repertoires numbered about 17; in CD8+ TEMRA repertoires, they numbered several. The study conceded that its TCR sequencing and HLA analysis involved relatively few individuals.

The sample was CD8+ T cells from PBMCs. The chain uses TRBV2 and TRBJ2-5; 13 bases agree with TRBD2. The source is a human donor with Susac syndrome. The CDR3 sequence: CASSASTSGGAPQETQYF. CDR3 nucleotide sequence: TGTGCCAGCAGTGCGTCAACTAGCGGGGGGGCTCCCCAAGAGACCCAGTACTTC.